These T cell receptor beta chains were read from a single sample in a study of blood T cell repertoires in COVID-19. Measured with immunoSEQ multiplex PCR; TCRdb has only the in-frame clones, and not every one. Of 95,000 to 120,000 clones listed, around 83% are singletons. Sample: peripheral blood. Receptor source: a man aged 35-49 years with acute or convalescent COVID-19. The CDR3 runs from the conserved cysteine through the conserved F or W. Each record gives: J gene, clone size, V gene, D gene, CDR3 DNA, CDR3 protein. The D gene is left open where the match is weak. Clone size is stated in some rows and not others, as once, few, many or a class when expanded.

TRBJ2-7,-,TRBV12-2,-,TGTGCAAGTCGTTCTCCGGGACAGAGTGCCAGCTCCTACGAGCAGTACTTC,CASRSPGQSASSYEQYF
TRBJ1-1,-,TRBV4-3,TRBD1,TGCGCCAGCAGCCAGTTCGCCGGGACAGGGTTCGGTGAAGCTTTCTTT,CASSQFAGTGFGEAFF
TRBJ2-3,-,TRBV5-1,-,TGCGCCAGCGCGCCCGGGACACCCACAGATACGCAGTATTTT,CASAPGTPTDTQYF
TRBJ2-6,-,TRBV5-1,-,TGCGCCAGCAGCTTGGCAAGCGGATCTGGGGCCAACGTCCTGACTTTC,CASSLASGSGANVLTF
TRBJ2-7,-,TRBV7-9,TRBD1,TGTGCCAGCAGCAGCCCTGGACAGGATCTTCTTTACGAGCAGTACTTC,CASSSPGQDLLYEQYF
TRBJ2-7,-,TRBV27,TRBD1,TGTGCCAGCAGTCCTCGGACAGGATCCTACGAGCAGTACTTC,CASSPRTGSYEQYF
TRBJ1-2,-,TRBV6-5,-,TGTGCCAGCAGTTACCGAGGAGGGGACTATGGCTACACCTTC,CASSYRGGDYGYTF
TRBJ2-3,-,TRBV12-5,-,TGTGCTAGTGGTTTGGCGTCCGGTAGCAAACGTAATACGCAGTATTTT,CASGLASGSKRNTQYF
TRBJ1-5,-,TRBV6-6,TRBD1,TGTGCCAGCAGTCCGTCCGACAGGGGTCGCCTGCGGGCGCAGCATCAGCCCCAGCATTTT,CASSPSDRGRLRAQHQPQHF
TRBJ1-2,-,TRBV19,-,TGTGCCACCCGAGAGGGATATGGCTACACCTTC,CATREGYGYTF
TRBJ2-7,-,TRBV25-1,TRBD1,TGTGCCAGCAGTGAATATGGACAGGGACCCTACGAGCAGTACTTC,CASSEYGQGPYEQYF
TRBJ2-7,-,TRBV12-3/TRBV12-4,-,TGTGCCAGCAGTTTTCGATCGGCCTACGAGCAGTACTTC,CASSFRSAYEQYF
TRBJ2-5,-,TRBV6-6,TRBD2,TGTGCCAGCAGGCGGGGGGCCGCGGAGACCCAGTACTTC,CASRRGAAETQYF
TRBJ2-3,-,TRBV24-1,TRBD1,TGTGCCACCAGTGCCCCAGGACAGGGGGCCGCAGATACGCAGTATTTT,CATSAPGQGAADTQYF
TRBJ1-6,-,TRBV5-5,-,TGTGCCAGCAGCTTTGAGGATTGGGGCGGTAACTCACCCCTCCACTTT,CASSFEDWGGNSPLHF
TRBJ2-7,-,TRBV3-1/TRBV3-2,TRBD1,TGTGCCAGCAGCCAATTTTCCGGGACAGGGGTTCACGAGCAGTACTTC,CASSQFSGTGVHEQYF
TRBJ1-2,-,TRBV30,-,TGTGCCTGGAGTGTAATGCAGGGCATCGGCTATGGCTACACCTTC,CAWSVMQGIGYGYTF
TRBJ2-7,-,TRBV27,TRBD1,TGTGCCAGCAGTTTGAGGACAGGGACCTACGAGCAGTACTTC,CASSLRTGTYEQYF
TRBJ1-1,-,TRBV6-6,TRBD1,TGTGCCAGCAGTACCGGACAGGAGAACACTGAAGCTTTCTTT,CASSTGQENTEAFF
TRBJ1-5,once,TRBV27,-,TGTGCCAGCAGTTTGCCAGGTAGCAATCAGCCCCAGCATTTT,CASSLPGSNQPQHF
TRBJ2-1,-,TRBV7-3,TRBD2,TGTGCCAGCAGCTTAATAAGCGGGGACTACAATGAGCAGTTCTTC,CASSLISGDYNEQFF
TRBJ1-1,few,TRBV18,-,TGTGCCAGCTCATTGCAACAGGGAATAGGCACTGAAGCTTTCTTT,CASSLQQGIGTEAFF
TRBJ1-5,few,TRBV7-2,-,TGTGCCAGCAGCGGACCGCCAGGGACATCGGCCCAGCATTTT,CASSGPPGTSAQHF
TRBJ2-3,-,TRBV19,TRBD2,TGTGCCAGTAGTACTAGCGGGGGGCGCACAGATACGCAGTATTTT,CASSTSGGRTDTQYF
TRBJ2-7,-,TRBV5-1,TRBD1,TGCGCCAGCAGCATACGGACAGGGAACGAGCAGTACTTC,CASSIRTGNEQYF
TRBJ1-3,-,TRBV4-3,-,TGCGCCAGCAGCCAAGTCTCAGATCCTGGAAACACCATATATTTT,CASSQVSDPGNTIYF
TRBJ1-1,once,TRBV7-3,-,TGTGCCAGCAGCTTATCTTCAGAGAACACTGAAGCTTTCTTT,CASSLSSENTEAFF
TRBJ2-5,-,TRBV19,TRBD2,TGTGCCAGTAGTCCTCTTCGGGAGCGGGGACAAGAGACCCAGTACTTC,CASSPLRERGQETQYF
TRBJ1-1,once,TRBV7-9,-,TGTGCCAGCAGCGCATACTTGACAGCGAACACTGAAGCTTTCTTT,CASSAYLTANTEAFF
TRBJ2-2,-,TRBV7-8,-,TGTGCCAGCAGCTTAGGAAAGGGGCGCCTCCTAGACACCGGGGAGCTGTTTTTT,CASSLGKGRLLDTGELFF
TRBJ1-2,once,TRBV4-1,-,TGCGCCAGCAGAAGACAGGAGGCGGGGGACTATGGCTACACCTTC,CASRRQEAGDYGYTF
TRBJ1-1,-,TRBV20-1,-,TGCAGTGTCGTAAAGAACACTGAAGCTTTCTTT,CSVVKNTEAFF